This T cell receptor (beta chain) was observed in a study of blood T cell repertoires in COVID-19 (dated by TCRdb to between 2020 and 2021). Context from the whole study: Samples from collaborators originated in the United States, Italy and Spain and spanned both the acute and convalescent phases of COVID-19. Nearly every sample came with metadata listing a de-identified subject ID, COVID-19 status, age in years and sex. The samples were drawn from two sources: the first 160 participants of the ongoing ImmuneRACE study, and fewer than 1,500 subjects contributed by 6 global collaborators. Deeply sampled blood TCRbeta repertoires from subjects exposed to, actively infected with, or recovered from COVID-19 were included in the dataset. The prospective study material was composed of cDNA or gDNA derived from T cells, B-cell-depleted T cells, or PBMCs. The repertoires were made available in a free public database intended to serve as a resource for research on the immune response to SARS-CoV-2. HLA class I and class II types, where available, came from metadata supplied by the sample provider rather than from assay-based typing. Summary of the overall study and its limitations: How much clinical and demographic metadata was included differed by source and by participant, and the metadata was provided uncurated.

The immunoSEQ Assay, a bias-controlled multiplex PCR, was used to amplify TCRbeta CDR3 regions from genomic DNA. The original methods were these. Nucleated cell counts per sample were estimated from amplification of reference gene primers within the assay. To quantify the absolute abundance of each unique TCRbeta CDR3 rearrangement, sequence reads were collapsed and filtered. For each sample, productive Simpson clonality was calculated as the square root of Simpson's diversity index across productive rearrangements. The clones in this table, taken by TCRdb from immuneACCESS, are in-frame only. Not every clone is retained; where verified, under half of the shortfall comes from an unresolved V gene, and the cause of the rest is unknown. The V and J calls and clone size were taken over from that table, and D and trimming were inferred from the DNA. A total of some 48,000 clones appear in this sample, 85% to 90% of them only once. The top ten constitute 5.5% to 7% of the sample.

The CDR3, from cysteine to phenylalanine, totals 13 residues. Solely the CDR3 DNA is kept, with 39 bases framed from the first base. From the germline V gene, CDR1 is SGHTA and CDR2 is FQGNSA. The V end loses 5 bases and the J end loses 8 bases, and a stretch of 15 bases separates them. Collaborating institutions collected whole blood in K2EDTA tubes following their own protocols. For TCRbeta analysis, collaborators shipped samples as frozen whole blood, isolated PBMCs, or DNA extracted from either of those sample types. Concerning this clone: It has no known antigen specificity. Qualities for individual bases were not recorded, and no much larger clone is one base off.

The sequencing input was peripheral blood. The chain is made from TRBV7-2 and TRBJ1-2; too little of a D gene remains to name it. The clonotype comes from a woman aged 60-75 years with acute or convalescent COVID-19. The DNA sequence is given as TGTGCCAGCAGCCCAGGATTAACGGGAGGCTACACCTTC. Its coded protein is CASSPGLTGGYTF.